This T cell receptor beta chain was observed in a study of T-cell memory formation after mild COVID-19. Across the study: Clustering of TCRs was largely donor specific. Study-level results: Clones from the second wave (peaking day 37) had unconfirmed SARS-CoV-2 specificity. Clones that got smaller from day 15 to 85 had even CD4/CD8, while clones growing later tipped toward CD4+. The appearance of some responding clones in pre-infection memory suggested that cross-reactive memory joined.

Comments on this clonotype: The antigen is unknown.

In germline, CDR1 is LGHDT, CDR2 YNNKEL (reference sequence). The CDR3 totals 17 residues. Trimming took 3 bases from V and 7 from J; bases not matched to a gene: 11. TCRdb fed the 5' RACE reads into MiXCR, producing one record per CDR3 protein. The repertoire includes approximately 430,000 distinct CDR3 sequences, less than 25% of them detected once, and approximately 14% sits in the top ten. V usage is TRBV3-1 and J usage is TRBJ2-3, with 12 bases aligning to TRBD2. The sequenced material came from PBMCs or a T cell subset sorted from them (not recorded which). This TCR was sampled from an adult woman who had mild COVID-19 (a few samples of this study predate the infection). Cell type and time point are not known. This chain's CDR3 is CASSHALTSGSRNTQYF. The CDR3 DNA is TGTGCCAGCAGCCATGCCCTGACTAGCGGGAGTCGGAATACGCAGTATTTT.